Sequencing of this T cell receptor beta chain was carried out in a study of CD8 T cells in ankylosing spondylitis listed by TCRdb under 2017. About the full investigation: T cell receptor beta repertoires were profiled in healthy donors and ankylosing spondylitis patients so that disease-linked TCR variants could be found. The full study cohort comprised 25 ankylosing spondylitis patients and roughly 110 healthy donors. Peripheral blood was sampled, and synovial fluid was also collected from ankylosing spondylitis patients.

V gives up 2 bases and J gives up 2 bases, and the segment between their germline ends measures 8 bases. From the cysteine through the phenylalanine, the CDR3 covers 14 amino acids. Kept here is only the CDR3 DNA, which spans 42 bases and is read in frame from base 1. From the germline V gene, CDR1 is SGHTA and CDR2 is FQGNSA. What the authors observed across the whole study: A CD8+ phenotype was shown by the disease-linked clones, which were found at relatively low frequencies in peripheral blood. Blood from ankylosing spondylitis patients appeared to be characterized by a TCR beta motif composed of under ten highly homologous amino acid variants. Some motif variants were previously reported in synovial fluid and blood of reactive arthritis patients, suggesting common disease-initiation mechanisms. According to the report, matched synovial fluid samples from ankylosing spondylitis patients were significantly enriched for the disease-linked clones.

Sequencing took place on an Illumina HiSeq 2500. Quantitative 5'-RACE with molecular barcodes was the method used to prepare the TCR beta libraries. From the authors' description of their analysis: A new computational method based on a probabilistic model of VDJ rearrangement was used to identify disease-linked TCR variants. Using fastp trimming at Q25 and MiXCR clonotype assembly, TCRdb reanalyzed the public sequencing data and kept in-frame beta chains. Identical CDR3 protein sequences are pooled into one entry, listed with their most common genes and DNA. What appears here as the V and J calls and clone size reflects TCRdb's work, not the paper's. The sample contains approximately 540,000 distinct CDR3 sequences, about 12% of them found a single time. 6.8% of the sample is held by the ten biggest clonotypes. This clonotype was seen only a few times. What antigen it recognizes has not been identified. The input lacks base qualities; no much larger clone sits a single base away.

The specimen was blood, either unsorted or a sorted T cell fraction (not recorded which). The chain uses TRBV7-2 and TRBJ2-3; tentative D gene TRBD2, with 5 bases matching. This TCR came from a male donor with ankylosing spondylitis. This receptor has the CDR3 CASSLRTLTDTQYF. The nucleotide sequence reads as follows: TGTGCCAGCAGCTTAAGGACTCTCACAGATACGCAGTATTTT.